The clone carrying this T cell receptor beta chain was seen only once. The source of the sample is a study of blood T cell repertoires in COVID-19. Study details: The United States, Italy and Spain provided the acute and convalescent COVID-19 samples.

The participants were between roughly 18 and 89 years old and came from some 23 US areas. Original analysis: Reference gene primer amplification in the assay estimated nucleated cell counts. Repertoires were generated with immunoSEQ multiplex PCR, while TCRdb's copy carries only in-frame clones and drops some. For V, J and clone size, that table is used; D and trimming come from the DNA. The data show 90,000 to 120,000 clones, 65% to 90% seen once. The receptor was isolated from a woman aged 50 to 60 who had recovered from COVID-19. What was sequenced was PBMCs or T cells enriched from blood (not recorded which).

This CDR3 reads CASSEKLAGSNEQYF. In nucleotides, the CDR3 is TGTGCCAGCAGTGAAAAGCTAGCGGGGTCTAACGAGCAGTACTTC. The chain couples TRBV2 to TRBJ2-7, with 9 bases aligning to TRBD2. The CDR3 contains 15 residues. Germline values: CDR1 SNHLY, CDR2 FYNNEI. After removal of 2 bases from V and 5 bases from J, the junction contained 7 bases not matched to a gene.